This entry lists 10 T cell receptor beta chains sequenced from one sample in a study of T cell responses to AZD1222 COVID-19 vaccine. Measured with immunoSEQ multiplex PCR; TCRdb has only the in-frame clones, and not every one. The sample lists roughly 200,000 clones; roughly 90% were seen once. The sample was peripheral blood, taken 28 days after the second AZD1222 dose. Every receptor here comes from an adult who received the AZD1222 COVID-19 vaccine.

The genes are TRBV27 and TRBJ1-2; D is perhaps TRBD1 (5 bases). The CDR3 length is 15 residues. V was cut by 2 bases and J by 10 bases, with 20 bases left in between. Germline V gene data show CDR1 as MNHEY and CDR2 as SMNVEV (reference sequence). The CDR3 is CASSLGGEEGLDYTF. The CDR3 DNA is TGTGCCAGCAGTTTAGGAGGGGAAGAGGGTCTGGACTACACCTTC.

The chain carries TRBV12-3 or TRBV12-4 and TRBJ1-1; D unclear. V was cut by 2 bases and J by 8 bases, with 3 bases left in between. The CDR3 totals 10 residues. The CDR3, as DNA: TGTGCCAGCAGTTTATGGGAAGCTTTCTTT. Amino acid sequence: CASSLWEAFF.

The genes are TRBV11-2 and TRBJ2-7, with D perhaps matching TRBD2 (5 bases). In germline, CDR1 is SGHAT, CDR2 FQNNGV. V was cut by 6 bases and J by 3 bases, with 18 bases left in between. The CDR3 is 15 residues long. The CDR3 loop is CASSLPGGPGYEQYF. The CDR3 nucleotides read TGTGCCAGCAGTCTACCCGGAGGCCCCGGCTACGAGCAGTACTTC.

The genes are TRBV28 and TRBJ1-2; D not certain. The V end lost 2 bases, the J end lost 7 bases, and 11 bases lay between the germline ends. Germline CDR1 and CDR2: MDHEN and SYDVKM. CDR3 length: 13 residues. CDR3 nucleotide sequence: TGTGCCAGCAGTTTAATGTTTGGGGTTGGCTACACCTTC. This encodes CASSLMFGVGYTF.

The chain links TRBV9 to TRBJ1-1; D gene ambiguous. This CDR3 spans 14 amino acids. Trimming stripped 3 bases from V and 2 bases from J, with 11 bases between. Germline loops: CDR1 SGDLS, CDR2 YYNGEE. This chain's CDR3 is CASSAIGSNTEAFF. CDR3 sequence (DNA): TGTGCCAGCAGCGCTATAGGCAGTAACACTGAAGCTTTCTTT.

V usage is TRBV28 and J usage is TRBJ1-3, with D unclear. There are 14 residues in the CDR3. The germline V gene encodes CDR1 MDHEN and CDR2 SYDVKM. Trimming left V 2 bases short and J 0 bases short, with 5 bases between. The CDR3, as DNA: TGTGCCAGCAGTTTAACCACCTCTGGAAACACCATATATTTT. As protein: CASSLTTSGNTIYF.

V is TRBV7-2 and J is TRBJ2-1; D is undetermined. The CDR3 extends over 14 amino acids. The germline V and J ends were trimmed by 6 bases and 4 bases, with 13 bases remaining between them. CDR1 is SGHTA and CDR2 is FQGNSA in the germline V gene. The DNA for the CDR3 is TGTGCCAGCAGGCCCGTGGTCCTATACAATGAGCAGTTCTTC. Protein sequence: CASRPVVLYNEQFF.

The chain recombines TRBV2 with TRBJ1-2, with D maybe TRBD1 (6 bases). Per germline, CDR1 SNHLY and CDR2 FYNNEI. The CDR3 consists of 13 residues. The V end lost 11 bases, the J end lost 1 base, and 14 bases lay between the germline ends. The CDR3 is CACSPGHNYGYTF. Written as DNA, the CDR3 is TGTGCCTGCTCACCGGGACATAACTATGGCTACACCTTC.

The V gene is TRBV6-5, the J gene TRBJ2-1, with 9 positions matching TRBD2. Germline V gives CDR1 MNHEY, CDR2 SVGAGI. This CDR3 spans 13 amino acids. J gave up 8 bases and V 5 bases, and 4 bases lay outside the gene matches. CDR3 DNA: TGTGCCAGCAGTAAGGGACTAGCCTATGAGCAGTTCTTC. Translation gives CASSKGLAYEQFF.

This clone came up once. V gene TRBV24-1 combines with J gene TRBJ1-1; the D is unclear. Germline CDR1 is KGHDR and CDR2 is SFDVKD. V was pared by 4 bases and J by 3 bases, with 5 bases between. The CDR3 covers 12 residues. The chain's CDR3 is CATSDPDTEAFF. DNA of the CDR3: TGTGCCACCAGTGACCCGGACACTGAAGCTTTCTTT.